Reported below is one TCR beta chain. Its antigen is unknown. While the first cohort had about 610 subjects, the donors belonged to the separate validation cohort of fewer than 150 subjects. The source of the sample is a study of cytomegalovirus exposure and HLA in healthy donors. In the study overall: In a later analysis, the roughly 120 validation repertoires were reported to have used the same platform as the 600 to 700 first-cohort repertoires. General study findings and limits: According to the study, approximately 150 TCR beta chains were cytomegalovirus-associated.

The CDR3 extends over 12 amino acids. V dropped 6 bases and J dropped 12 bases, with 18 bases sitting between them. Germline CDR1 reads LNHDA; CDR2 reads SQIVND (reference sequence). The method was immunoSEQ multiplex PCR; TCRdb's version includes in-frame clones alone and lacks a portion of them. The sample carries 150,000 to 200,000 clones, 80% to 90% recorded once. The J gene is TRBJ2-7, the V gene TRBV19, with D uncertain. The specimen sequenced was PBMCs. The TCR comes from a woman aged 25 to 39 in good health and CMV-seronegative. CDR3 loop: CASRALSGARYF. Here the CDR3 DNA reads TGTGCCAGTAGGGCCCTTTCAGGCGCCAGGTACTTC. The whole variable domain, remainder taken from reference TRBV19 and TRBJ2-7, is DGGITQSPKYLFRKEGQNVTLSCEQNLNHDAMYWYRQDPGQGLRLIYYSQIVNDFQKGDIAEGYSVSREKKESFPLTVTSAQKNPTAFYLCASRALSGARYFGPGTRLTVT.